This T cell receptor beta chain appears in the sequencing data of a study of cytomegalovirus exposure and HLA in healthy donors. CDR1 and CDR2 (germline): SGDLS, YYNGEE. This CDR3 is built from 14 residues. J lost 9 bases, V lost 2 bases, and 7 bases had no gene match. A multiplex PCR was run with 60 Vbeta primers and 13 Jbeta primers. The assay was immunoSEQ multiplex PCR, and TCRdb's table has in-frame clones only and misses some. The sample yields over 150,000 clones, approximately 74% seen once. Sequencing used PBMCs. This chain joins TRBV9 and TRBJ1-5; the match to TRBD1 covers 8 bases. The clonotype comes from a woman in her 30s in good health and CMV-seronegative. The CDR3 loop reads CASSVDRDIGPQHF. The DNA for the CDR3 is TGTGCCAGCAGCGTGGACAGGGATATCGGGCCCCAGCATTTT.